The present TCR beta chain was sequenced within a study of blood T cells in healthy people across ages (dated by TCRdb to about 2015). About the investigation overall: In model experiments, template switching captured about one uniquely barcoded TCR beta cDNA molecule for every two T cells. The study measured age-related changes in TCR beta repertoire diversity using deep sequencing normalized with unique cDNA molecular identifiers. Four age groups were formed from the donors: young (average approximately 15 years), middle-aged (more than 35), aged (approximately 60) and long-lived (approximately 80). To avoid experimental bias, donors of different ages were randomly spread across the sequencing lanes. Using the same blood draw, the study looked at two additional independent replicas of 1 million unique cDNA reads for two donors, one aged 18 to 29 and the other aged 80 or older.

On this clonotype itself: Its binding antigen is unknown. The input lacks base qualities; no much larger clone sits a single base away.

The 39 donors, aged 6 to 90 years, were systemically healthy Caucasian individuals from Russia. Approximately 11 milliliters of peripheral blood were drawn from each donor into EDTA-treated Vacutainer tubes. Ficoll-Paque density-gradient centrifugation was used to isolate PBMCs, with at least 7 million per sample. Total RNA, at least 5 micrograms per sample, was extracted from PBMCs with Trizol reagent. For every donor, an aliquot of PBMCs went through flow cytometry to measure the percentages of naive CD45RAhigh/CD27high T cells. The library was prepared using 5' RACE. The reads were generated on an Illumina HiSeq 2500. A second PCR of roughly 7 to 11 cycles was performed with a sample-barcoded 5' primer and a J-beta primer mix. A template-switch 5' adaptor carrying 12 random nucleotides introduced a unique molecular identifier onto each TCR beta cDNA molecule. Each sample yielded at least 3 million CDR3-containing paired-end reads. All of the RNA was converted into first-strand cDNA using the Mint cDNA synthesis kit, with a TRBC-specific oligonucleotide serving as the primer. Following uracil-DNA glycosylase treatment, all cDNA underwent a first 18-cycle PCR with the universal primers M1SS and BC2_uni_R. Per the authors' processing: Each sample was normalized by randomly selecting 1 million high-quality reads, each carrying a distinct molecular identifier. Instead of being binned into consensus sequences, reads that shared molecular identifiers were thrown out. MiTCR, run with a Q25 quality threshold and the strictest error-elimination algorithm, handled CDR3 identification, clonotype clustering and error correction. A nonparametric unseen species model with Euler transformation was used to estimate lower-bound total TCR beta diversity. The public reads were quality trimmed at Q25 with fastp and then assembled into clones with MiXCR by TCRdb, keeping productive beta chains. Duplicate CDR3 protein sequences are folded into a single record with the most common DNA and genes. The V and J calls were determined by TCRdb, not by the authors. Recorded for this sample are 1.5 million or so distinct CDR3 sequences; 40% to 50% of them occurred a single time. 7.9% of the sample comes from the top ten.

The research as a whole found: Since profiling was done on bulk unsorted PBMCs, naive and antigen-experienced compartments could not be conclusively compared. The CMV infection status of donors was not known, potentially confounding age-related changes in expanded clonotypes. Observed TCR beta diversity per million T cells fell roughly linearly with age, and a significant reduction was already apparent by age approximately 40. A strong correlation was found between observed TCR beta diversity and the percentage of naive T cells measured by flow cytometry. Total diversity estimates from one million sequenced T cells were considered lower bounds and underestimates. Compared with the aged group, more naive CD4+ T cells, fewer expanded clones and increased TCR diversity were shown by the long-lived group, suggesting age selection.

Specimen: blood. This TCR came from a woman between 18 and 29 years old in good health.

The CDR3 sequence is CASSLDAGSSRYEQYF. DNA sequence: TGTGCCAGCAGCTTAGATGCAGGGAGTAGTAGGTACGAGCAGTACTTC. The chain uses TRBV7-2 and TRBJ2-7, with the D call tentatively TRBD1 or TRBD2, each fitting 5 bases. The CDR3 covers 16 residues, taking in both the cysteine and the phenylalanine. The retained sequence is limited to the CDR3, 48 bases, with the frame set at the first base. Based on the germline V gene, the CDR1 and CDR2 sequences are SGHTA and FQGNSA. V lost 1 base and J lost 4 bases; the stretch between them is 17 bases long.